This T cell receptor (beta chain) was sequenced in a study of identical twins. A universal primer site came from template switching; cDNA carried unique molecular identifiers. TCRdb itself ran the 5' RACE reads through MiXCR, one entry per CDR3 protein. Of around 250,000 distinct CDR3 sequences detected, roughly 13% appear once; the ten largest clones hold about 4%. The donor group consisted entirely of healthy Caucasians. This clonotype was seen a handful of times. Germline V gene data show CDR1 as LNHNV and CDR2 as YYDKDF (reference sequence). This CDR3 comprises 13 residues. V was trimmed by 6 bases and J by 7 bases, leaving 10 bases between them. The same data also went into a second study, on yellow fever vaccine responses in identical twins.

The sequencing sample was made of memory (CD45RO+) T cells sorted from blood. This sequence was found in a woman under 30 in good health. The V call is TRBV15, the J call TRBJ1-6, with D possibly being TRBD1 (5 bases). The CDR3 protein is CATRTGVNSPLHF. The CDR3 DNA reads TGTGCCACCAGGACGGGGGTGAATTCACCCCTCCACTTT.